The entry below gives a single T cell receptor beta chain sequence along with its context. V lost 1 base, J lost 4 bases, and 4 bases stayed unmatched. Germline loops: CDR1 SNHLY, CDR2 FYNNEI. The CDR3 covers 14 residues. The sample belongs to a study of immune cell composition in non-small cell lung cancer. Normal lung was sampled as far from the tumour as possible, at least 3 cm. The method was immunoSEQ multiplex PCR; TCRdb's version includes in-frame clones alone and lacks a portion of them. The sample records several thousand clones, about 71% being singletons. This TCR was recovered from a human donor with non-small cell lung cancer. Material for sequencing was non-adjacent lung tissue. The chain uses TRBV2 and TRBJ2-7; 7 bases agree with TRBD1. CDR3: CASSEGTGEYEQYF. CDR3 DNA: TGTGCCAGCAGTGAAGGGACAGGAGAGTACGAGCAGTACTTC.